The 19 T cell receptor beta chains presented below share a single source sample, sequenced in a study of beta chain features in type 1 diabetes. Broader study findings: Moderate yet significant TCRB CDR3 shortening was seen in Type 1 diabetes patients in all four CD4+ subsets.

The whole isolated RNA underwent reverse transcription, so sequencing captured expressed TCRB transcripts. This table comes from immunoSEQ multiplex PCR, and its TCRdb copy is limited to in-frame clones, with some not included. The table records roughly 240,000 clones, about 23% of them present only once. Their antigens remain unidentified. The sample comprised naive CD4+ T cells from blood. These receptors came from a woman aged 25 to 39 with type 1 diabetes.

The chain joins TRBV5-1 to TRBJ2-3; 10 bases match TRBD2. There are 14 residues in the CDR3. Germline CDR1 is SGHRS and CDR2 is YFSETQ. V lost 7 bases, J lost 3 bases, and 5 bases stayed unmatched. The CDR3 nucleotides read TGCGCCAGCCGGTTAGCGGGAGGAACAGATACGCAGTATTTT. It is translated as CASRLAGGTDTQYF.

In the case of this clone: Other nucleotide sequences in the sample specify the same CDR3. The genes are TRBV30 and TRBJ2-7, with D hard to call. The CDR3 extends over 11 amino acids. V was shortened by 1 base and J by 5 bases, with 6 bases between the two germline ends. Germline V lookup: CDR1 GTSNPN, CDR2 SVGIG (reference sequence). The CDR3 nucleotides read TGTGCCTGGAGTGGTGGCCACGAGCAGTACTTC. Translating it yields CAWSGGHEQYF.

This clone was seen a few times. The chain carries TRBV28 and TRBJ2-1; D unresolved. Looked up from germline, CDR1 is MDHEN and CDR2 is SYDVKM. With 2 bases removed from V and 4 bases from J, the gap between germline ends came to 3 bases. The CDR3 totals 12 residues. CDR3 amino acids: CASSLRYNEQFF. CDR3 DNA: TGTGCCAGCAGTTTACGGTACAATGAGCAGTTCTTC.

The V call is TRBV28, the J call TRBJ1-2; perhaps TRBD1 as D (6 bases). The V gene's germline CDR1 is MDHEN and CDR2 SYDVKM. V dropped 4 bases and J dropped 6 bases, with 18 bases sitting between them. The length of the CDR3 is 15 residues. The CDR3 DNA follows: TGTGCCAGCAGTTCCACAGCGCAGGGGAGCAATGGCTACACCTTC. Residues: CASSSTAQGSNGYTF.

This clone was seen only a few times. The chain employs TRBV7-3 and TRBJ2-3, with 10 bases aligning to TRBD2. Germline-derived CDR1 and CDR2 are SGHTA and FQGTGA. The CDR3 is 18 amino acids. The V gene end was trimmed by 1 base and the J gene end by 1 base; junction bases not matched to a gene: 8. In DNA form, the CDR3 reads TGTGCCAGCAGCTTAAGAGCGGGAGGGCCAAAACGCACAGATACGCAGTATTTT. Encoded protein: CASSLRAGGPKRTDTQYF.

V gene TRBV9 combines with J gene TRBJ2-5; weak D call: TRBD2 (6 bases). V lost 3 bases, J lost 4 bases, and 13 bases lay in between. This CDR3 has 14 amino acids. CDR1 and CDR2 from the germline V gene are SGDLS and YYNGEE. For the CDR3, the DNA is TGTGCCAGCAGCGCCCACCAGGGAGGAGAGACCCAGTACTTC. Its translation is CASSAHQGGETQYF.

This clone was seen a single time. The CDR3 nucleotides are TGTGCCAGCAGACCAACCCAGGGGGTGACATACGAGCAGTACTTC. Translation: CASRPTQGVTYEQYF. J is TRBJ2-7 and V is TRBV6-1; 7 bases are a match to TRBD1. Germline V gives CDR1 MNHNS, CDR2 SASEGT. This CDR3 comprises 15 residues. The junction had 12 bases not matched to a gene; V was cut back by 6 bases and J by 4 bases.

This chain connects TRBV7-9 to TRBJ2-5; 14 nucleotides agree with TRBD2. CDR3 size: 16 residues. CDR1 is SEHNR, CDR2 FQNEAQ, per germline (reference sequence). V shed 5 bases, J shed 5 bases, and the junction held 7 bases outside the gene matches. In DNA form, the CDR3 reads TGTGCCAGCAGCCCCGGACTAGCGGGAGGTATCGAGACCCAGTACTTC. Translating it yields CASSPGLAGGIETQYF.

This clone has only a few counts. The chain has TRBV19 and TRBJ2-5; 8 nucleotides align to TRBD1. After removal of 9 bases from V and 2 bases from J, the junction contained 14 bases not matched to a gene. Germline CDR1 and CDR2: LNHDA and SQIVND (reference sequence). CDR3 length: 16 amino acids. For the CDR3, the DNA is TGTGCCAGCCATTCCGTCGGGACAGGAATTCAAGAGACCCAGTACTTC. Its protein product is CASHSVGTGIQETQYF.

This rearrangement joins TRBV9 to TRBJ2-1, with D perhaps matching TRBD2 (7 bases). Trimming cost V 3 bases and J 0 bases, with 13 bases left between them. CDR3 length equals 16 residues. CDR1 and CDR2 (germline): SGDLS, YYNGEE. For the CDR3, the DNA is TGTGCCAGCAGCGAGAGGGGGGGGAACTCCTACAATGAGCAGTTCTTC. This translates into CASSERGGNSYNEQFF.

This chain connects TRBV7-2 to TRBJ2-5; 13 nucleotides align to TRBD2. V lost 2 bases, J lost 3 bases, and 0 bases stayed unmatched. There are 15 residues in the CDR3. CDR1 is SGHTA, CDR2 FQGNSA, per germline. CDR3 protein: CASSLTSGREETQYF. CDR3 bases: TGTGCCAGCAGCTTAACTAGCGGGAGGGAAGAGACCCAGTACTTC. Filled out from reference TRBV7-2 and TRBJ2-5, the complete variable domain reads GAGVSQSPSNKVTEKGKDVELRCDPISGHTALYWYRQSLGQGLEFLIYFQGNSAPDKSGLPSDRFSAERTGGSVSTLTIQRTQQEDSAVYLCASSLTSGREETQYFGPGTRLLVL.

The chain combines TRBV27 with TRBJ1-4, with D unclear. The CDR3 runs 15 residues. Trimming pared 4 bases from V and 6 bases from J, leaving 15 bases between. The V gene's germline CDR1 is MNHEY and CDR2 SMNVEV (reference sequence). CDR3 sequence: CASSSEGAGDEKLFF. Written as DNA, the CDR3 is TGTGCCAGCAGTTCGGAGGGCGCTGGGGATGAAAAACTGTTTTTT.

The chain uses TRBV30 and TRBJ2-3, with TRBD1 matching 10 bases. The J segment lost 7 bases and the V segment lost 0 bases, leaving 10 bases of the junction unmatched. Per germline, CDR1 GTSNPN and CDR2 SVGIG (reference sequence). This CDR3 has 16 residues. CDR3 amino acids: CAWSVQAGQGWNTQYF. The DNA for the CDR3 is TGTGCCTGGAGTGTACAGGCGGGACAGGGGTGGAATACGCAGTATTTT.

This clone was seen more than once but under ten times. The chain joins TRBV4-2 to TRBJ2-5; 11 bases are a match to TRBD2. Unmatched junction bases numbered 8, after V lost 0 bases and J lost 5 bases. Germline loops: CDR1 LGHNA, CDR2 YNFKEQ. The CDR3 is made up of 17 amino acids. CDR3 region: CASSQDHLAGGLETQYF. In nucleotides, the CDR3 is TGTGCCAGCAGCCAAGATCATTTAGCGGGAGGGCTGGAGACCCAGTACTTC.

This clone has just one count. The chain carries TRBV29-1 and TRBJ1-2; D remains unclear. CDR3 size: 13 residues. From germline, CDR1 is SQVTM and CDR2 ANQGSEA. Trimming removed 3 bases at V and 4 bases at J, with 12 bases between. The CDR3 DNA reads TGCAGCGTTGAGCCAGGTTATTCCTATGGCTACACCTTC. Translated, it gives CSVEPGYSYGYTF.

The chain combines TRBV27 with TRBJ1-4; tentative D call: TRBD1 (6 bases). V lost 3 bases to trimming and J lost 7 bases, with 15 bases between them. This CDR3 is built from 15 residues. Germline V gene sequence: CDR1 MNHEY, CDR2 SMNVEV (reference sequence). In DNA form, the CDR3 reads TGTGCCAGCAGTTTGTGGGGTCAGACAGGTGAAAAACTGTTTTTT. Protein sequence: CASSLWGQTGEKLFF.

V gene TRBV2 combines with J gene TRBJ1-1; D is uncertain. V was cut by 6 bases and J by 5 bases, with 7 bases left in between. This CDR3 is 11 amino acids long. Germline CDR1 and CDR2: SNHLY and FYNNEI. CDR3 protein: CASRAGTEAFF. DNA for the CDR3: TGTGCCAGCAGGGCCGGGACTGAAGCTTTCTTT.

The chain joins TRBV30 to TRBJ2-4, with 7 bases identical to TRBD2. The CDR3 sequence is 15 residues long. Germline lookup yields CDR1 GTSNPN and CDR2 SVGIG (reference sequence). Losses at the gene ends were 1 base for V and 0 bases for J; bases not matched to a gene: 3. Here the CDR3 reads CAWSEGGVAKNIQYF. The CDR3 coding sequence is TGTGCCTGGAGTGAGGGAGGGGTAGCCAAAAACATTCAGTACTTC.

This rearrangement joins TRBV25-1 to TRBJ1-1; weak D call: TRBD1 (5 bases). This CDR3 spans 16 amino acids. Germline assignment: CDR1 MGHDK and CDR2 SYGVNS. The V end was cut by 4 bases, the J end by 1 base, with 16 bases between. DNA for the CDR3: TGTGCCAGCAGTGTCTACCAGGGCGGGGCGAACACTGAAGCTTTCTTT. It specifies CASSVYQGGANTEAFF. Supplemented by reference TRBV25-1 and TRBJ1-1, the full variable domain reads EADIYQTPRYLVIGTGKKITLECSQTMGHDKMYWYQQDPGMELHLIHYSYGVNSTEKGDLSSESTVSRIRTEHFPLTLESARPSHTSQYLCASSVYQGGANTEAFFGQGTRLTVV.